This TCR beta chain appears in the sequencing data of a study of blood T cell repertoires in COVID-19. As for the study in general: Whether acute or convalescent, the COVID-19 samples came from the United States, Italy and Spain.

Per the authors' pipeline: Amplification from reference gene primers served as the basis for estimated nucleated cell counts. Profiled with immunoSEQ multiplex PCR; TCRdb holds only in-frame clones, not every one. V and J calls and clone size are given by that table; D and trimming were obtained from the DNA. The table includes 80,000 to 130,000 clones, around 85% detected once. CDR3 length: 18 amino acids. V shed 4 bases and J 5 bases; nucleotides not matched to a gene: 17. Per the germline V gene, CDR1 is MDHEN and CDR2 is SYDVKM. Sequenced: PBMCs or T cells enriched from blood (not recorded which). This rearrangement joins TRBV28 to TRBJ2-7; 10 bases are shared with TRBD1. The clonotype comes from a woman aged 45-65 years who had recovered from COVID-19. The CDR3 coding sequence is TGTGCCAGCAGTTCTTGGGGGGGCGGGGGACAGGGGCGGCACGAGCAGTACTTC. Translated: CASSSWGGGGQGRHEQYF.